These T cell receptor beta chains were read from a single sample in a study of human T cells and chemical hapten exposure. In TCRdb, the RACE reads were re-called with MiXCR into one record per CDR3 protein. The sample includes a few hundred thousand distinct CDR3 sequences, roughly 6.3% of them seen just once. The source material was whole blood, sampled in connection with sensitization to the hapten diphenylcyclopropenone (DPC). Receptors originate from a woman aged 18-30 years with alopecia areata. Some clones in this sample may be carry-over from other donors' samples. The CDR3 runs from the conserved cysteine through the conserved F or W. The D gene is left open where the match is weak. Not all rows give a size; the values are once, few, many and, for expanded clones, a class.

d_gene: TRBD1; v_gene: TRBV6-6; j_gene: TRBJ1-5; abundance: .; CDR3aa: CASSYSNPRQGNQPQHF; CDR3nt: TGTGCCAGCAGTTACTCGAATCCCAGACAGGGGAATCAGCCCCAGCATTTT
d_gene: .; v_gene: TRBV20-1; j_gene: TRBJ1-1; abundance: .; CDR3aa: CSAREAGSWTEAFF; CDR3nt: TGCAGTGCTAGAGAGGCCGGGAGTTGGACTGAAGCTTTCTTT
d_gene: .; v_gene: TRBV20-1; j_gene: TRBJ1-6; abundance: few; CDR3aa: CSARAGKHPLSPLHF; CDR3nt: TGCAGTGCTAGAGCGGGGAAACACCCTCTATCACCCCTCCACTTT
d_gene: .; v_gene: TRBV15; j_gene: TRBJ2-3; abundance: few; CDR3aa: CATSRDGGASDTQYF; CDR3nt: TGTGCCACCAGCAGAGACGGCGGGGCTAGTGATACGCAGTATTTT
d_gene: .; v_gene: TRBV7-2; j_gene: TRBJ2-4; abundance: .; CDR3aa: CASSLGGSKGKAKNIQYF; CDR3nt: TGTGCCAGCAGCTTAGGGGGATCTAAGGGAAAGGCCAAAAACATTCAGTACTTC
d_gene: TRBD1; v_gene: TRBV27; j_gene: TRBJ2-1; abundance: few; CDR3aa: CASSFLGQGKFF; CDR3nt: TGTGCCAGCAGTTTCCTCGGACAGGGCAAATTCTTC
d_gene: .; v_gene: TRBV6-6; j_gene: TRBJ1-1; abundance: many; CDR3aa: CASSLRGSGDTEAFF; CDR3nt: TGTGCCAGCTCTCTCAGGGGAAGCGGGGACACTGAAGCTTTCTTT
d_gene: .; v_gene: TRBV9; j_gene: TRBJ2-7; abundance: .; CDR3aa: CASSSLGGSAYEQYF; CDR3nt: TGTGCCAGCAGCTCCTTGGGGGGTAGTGCCTACGAGCAGTACTTC
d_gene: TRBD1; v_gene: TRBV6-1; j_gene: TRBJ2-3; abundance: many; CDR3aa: CASRGTGWTRTDTQYF; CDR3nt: TGTGCCAGCAGGGGGACAGGTTGGACTCGCACAGATACGCAGTATTTT
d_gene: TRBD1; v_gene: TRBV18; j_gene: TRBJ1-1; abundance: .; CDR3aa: CASTGQALEAFF; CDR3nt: TGTGCCAGCACAGGACAGGCCCTTGAAGCTTTCTTT
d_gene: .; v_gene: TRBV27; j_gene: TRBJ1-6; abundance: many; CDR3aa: CASSPRTPLYNSPLHF; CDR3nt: TGTGCCAGCAGTCCAAGGACTCCGCTTTATAATTCACCCCTCCACTTT
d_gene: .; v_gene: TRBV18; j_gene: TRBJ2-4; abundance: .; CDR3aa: CASSPPTPGTKNIQYF; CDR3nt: TGTGCCAGCTCACCACCTACCCCCGGTACCAAAAACATTCAGTACTTC
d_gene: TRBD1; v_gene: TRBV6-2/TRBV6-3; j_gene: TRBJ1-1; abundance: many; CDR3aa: CASRQGATTEAFF; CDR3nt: TGTGCCAGCAGACAGGGGGCTACGACTGAAGCTTTCTTT
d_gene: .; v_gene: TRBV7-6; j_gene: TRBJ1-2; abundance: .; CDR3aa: CASSLDWDRGYTF; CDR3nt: TGTGCCAGCAGCTTAGATTGGGACCGTGGCTACACCTTC
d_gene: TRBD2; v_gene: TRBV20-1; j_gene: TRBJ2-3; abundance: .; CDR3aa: CSARVGGASDDTQYF; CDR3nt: TGCAGTGCTAGGGTCGGGGGGGCCAGCGATGATACGCAGTATTTT
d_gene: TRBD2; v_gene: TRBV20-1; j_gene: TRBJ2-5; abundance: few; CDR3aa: CSARTSEGLNF; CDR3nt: TGCAGTGCTCGGACTAGCGAGGGCCTTAACTTC
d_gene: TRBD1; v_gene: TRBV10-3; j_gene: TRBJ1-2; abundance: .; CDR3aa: CAISSDRDGYTF; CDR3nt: TGTGCCATCAGTTCGGACAGGGATGGCTACACCTTC
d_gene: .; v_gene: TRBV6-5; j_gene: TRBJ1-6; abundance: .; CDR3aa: CASSNSQTVNSPLHF; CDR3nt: TGTGCCAGCAGTAACTCCCAGACCGTTAATTCACCCCTCCACTTT
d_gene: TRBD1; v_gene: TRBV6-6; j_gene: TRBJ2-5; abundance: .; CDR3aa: CASTGDRPQETQYF; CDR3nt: TGTGCCAGCACTGGGGACAGGCCTCAAGAGACCCAGTACTTC
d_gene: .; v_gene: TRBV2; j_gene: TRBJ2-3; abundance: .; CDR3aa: CASSYPRGVEDTQYF; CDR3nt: TGTGCCAGCAGTTACCCTAGGGGCGTTGAGGATACGCAGTATTTT
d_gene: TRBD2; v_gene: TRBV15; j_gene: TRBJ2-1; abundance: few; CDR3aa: CATSSRSGGAYNEQFF; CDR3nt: TGTGCCACCAGCAGTCGCAGCGGGGGGGCTTACAATGAGCAGTTCTTC
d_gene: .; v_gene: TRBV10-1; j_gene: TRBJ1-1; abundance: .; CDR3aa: CASSYVAQNTEAFF; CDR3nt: TGCGCCAGCAGCTACGTCGCCCAGAACACTGAAGCTTTCTTT
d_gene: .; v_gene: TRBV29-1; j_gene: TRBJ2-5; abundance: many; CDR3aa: CSVARGTSETQYF; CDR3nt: TGCAGCGTCGCCCGAGGGACTTCAGAGACCCAGTACTTC
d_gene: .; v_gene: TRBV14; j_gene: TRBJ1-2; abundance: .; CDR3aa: CASSQERGDCDLGYTF; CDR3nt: TGTGCCAGCAGCCAAGAGCGGGGAGACTGCGATTTAGGCTACACCTTC
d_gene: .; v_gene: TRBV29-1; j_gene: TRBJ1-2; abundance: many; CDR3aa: CSVDTALAYGYTF; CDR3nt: TGCAGCGTTGATACCGCCCTAGCCTATGGCTACACCTTC
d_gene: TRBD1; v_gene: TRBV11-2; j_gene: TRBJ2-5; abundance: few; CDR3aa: CASSFGQGAPETQYF; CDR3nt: TGTGCCAGCAGCTTCGGACAGGGGGCTCCAGAGACCCAGTACTTC
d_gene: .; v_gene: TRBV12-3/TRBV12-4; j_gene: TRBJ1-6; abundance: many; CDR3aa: CASRPRHNSPLHF; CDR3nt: TGTGCCAGTAGACCGCGCCATAATTCACCCCTCCACTTT